Described below is a single TCR beta chain sequence and its context. The data were produced by immunoSEQ multiplex PCR, yet TCRdb's version contains in-frame clones alone and is incomplete. This sample has approximately 120,000 clones, with 75% to 90% found just once. This specimen belongs to a study of T cell responses to AZD1222 COVID-19 vaccine. The material was peripheral blood, obtained 28 days after the second AZD1222 dose. The TCR originated in an adult who received the AZD1222 COVID-19 vaccine.

In nucleotides, the CDR3 is TGTGCCAGCAGCTTACAGGCAGGGAACTCCCCCTACGAGCAGTACTTC. This gives the protein CASSLQAGNSPYEQYF. J is TRBJ2-7 and V is TRBV7-9; TRBD1 is a possible D gene (5 bases). The germline gives CDR1 SEHNR, CDR2 FQNEAQ (reference sequence). V was shortened by 2 bases and J by 2 bases, with 16 bases between the two germline ends. There are 16 residues in the CDR3.